The 22 T cell receptor beta chains listed next were all sequenced from one sample in a study of brain T cells in children with intractable seizures. TCRdb's copy holds only in-frame clones and misses some; the assay was immunoSEQ multiplex PCR. The sample carries fewer than 150,000 clones, 90% to 95% recorded once. The sample here was peripheral blood, taken at surgery. These TCRs come from a boy in the first two years of life with hemimegalencephaly and intractable seizures.

CDR3 nucleotide sequence: TGCGCCAGCAGCCCGAACCAGGGGAGCTATGGCTACACCTTC. Its protein product is CASSPNQGSYGYTF. This chain uses TRBV5-1 with TRBJ1-2; possibly TRBD1 for D (6 bases). V was clipped by 4 bases and J by 4 bases, with 14 bases between them. Germline CDR1 is SGHRS and CDR2 is YFSETQ. There are 14 residues in the CDR3.

The V and J genes are TRBV4-3 and TRBJ2-1; D could derive from TRBD1 or TRBD2 (5 bases each). CDR1 is LGHNA, CDR2 YSLEER, per germline. This CDR3 is built from 14 residues. The V end was cut by 4 bases, the J end by 8 bases, with 15 bases between. CDR3 residues: CASSPGTLGHEQFF. In DNA form, the CDR3 reads TGCGCCAGCAGCCCCGGGACCTTGGGCCATGAGCAGTTCTTC.

The V gene is TRBV5-4, the J gene TRBJ2-5, with 9 bases lining up with TRBD1. Germline V CDR1 and CDR2: SGHNT, YYREEE (reference sequence). Germline trimming cut 4 bases from V and 4 bases from J; bases unmatched to any gene: 5. The CDR3 totals 14 residues. DNA of the CDR3: TGTGCCAGCAGCCGCAACAGGGGGCGAGAGACCCAGTACTTC. As protein: CASSRNRGRETQYF.

The chain couples TRBV5-1 to TRBJ2-1; tentative D call: TRBD2 (6 bases). This CDR3 has 14 amino acids. Germline CDR1 reads SGHRS; CDR2 reads YFSETQ. V shed 1 base and J shed 10 bases, with 15 bases lying between them. CDR3 bases: TGCGCCAGCAGCTTGAGACTAGGAGTGGGAGAGCAGTTCTTC. It encodes CASSLRLGVGEQFF.

The genes are TRBV24-1 and TRBJ2-5; maybe TRBD2 (7 bases). Trimming removed 5 bases at V and 1 base at J, with 10 bases between. This CDR3 has 14 residues. Per the germline V gene, CDR1 is KGHDR and CDR2 is SFDVKD. The CDR3 here is CATSGGGLQETQYF. In DNA, the CDR3 is TGTGCCACCAGTGGGGGGGGGCTCCAAGAGACCCAGTACTTC.

The chain uses TRBV27 and TRBJ1-2; 7 bases fit TRBD1. The CDR3 covers 12 residues. The germline V gene encodes CDR1 MNHEY and CDR2 SMNVEV (reference sequence). V lost 4 bases, J lost 8 bases, and 4 bases stayed unmatched. This CDR3 is CASSSGDRGYTF. CDR3 DNA: TGTGCCAGCAGTTCAGGGGACAGAGGCTACACCTTC.

This clone was observed a single time. This rearrangement joins TRBV25-1 to TRBJ2-1, with unresolved D. CDR1 and CDR2 from the germline V gene are MGHDK and SYGVNS. With 2 bases removed from V and 5 bases from J, the gap between germline ends came to 13 bases. The CDR3 runs to 15 residues. CDR3 residues: CASSEPPPGDNEQFF. CDR3 sequence (DNA): TGTGCCAGCAGTGAACCCCCCCCCGGCGACAATGAGCAGTTCTTC.

V gene TRBV6-6 combines with J gene TRBJ2-5; D ambiguous. V shed 4 bases and J shed 6 bases, with 12 bases lying between them. Germline-derived CDR1 and CDR2 are MNHNY and SVGAGI (reference sequence). This CDR3 has 13 amino acids. CDR3 loop: CASSFPGRQTQYF. CDR3 nucleotide sequence: TGTGCCAGCAGTTTCCCAGGAAGACAGACCCAGTACTTC.

The rearrangement uses TRBV27 and TRBJ2-7; D perhaps matches TRBD1 (7 bases). The CDR3 extends over 15 amino acids. The V and J ends lost 0 bases and 3 bases respectively, with 12 bases between them. Germline V CDR1 and CDR2: MNHEY, SMNVEV (reference sequence). DNA of the CDR3: TGTGCCAGCAGTTTATCAGGAGGGGGCCACTACGAGCAGTACTTC. Amino acids: CASSLSGGGHYEQYF.

The CDR3 region is CASRGVIPQETQYF. The CDR3 nucleotides read TGTGCCAGCCGGGGCGTCATTCCCCAAGAGACCCAGTACTTC. V usage is TRBV28 and J usage is TRBJ2-5, with D possibly called TRBD1 or TRBD2 (5 bases each). With 8 bases removed from V and 1 base from J, the gap between germline ends came to 14 bases. CDR3 length: 14 residues. Germline V CDR1 and CDR2: MDHEN, SYDVKM.

The V and J genes are TRBV9 and TRBJ2-7; 7 positions match TRBD2. The CDR3 extends over 16 amino acids. The V segment lost 4 bases and the J segment 2 bases; nucleotides outside the gene matches: 12. Germline lookup yields CDR1 SGDLS and CDR2 YYNGEE. For the CDR3, the DNA is TGTGCCAGCAGCCCGGGAGGCGGGCCTTCCACCTACGAGCAGTACTTC. Amino acid sequence: CASSPGGGPSTYEQYF.

A few counts support this clone. The chain recombines TRBV6-6 with TRBJ1-2; D is perhaps TRBD1 (6 bases). Germline V gene lookup returns CDR1 MNHNY and CDR2 SVGAGI (reference sequence). The CDR3 sequence is 13 residues long. Trimming left V 0 bases short and J 6 bases short, with 8 bases between. CDR3 sequence: CASSYSQGDGYTF. The CDR3 DNA reads as TGTGCCAGCAGTTACTCACAGGGTGATGGCTACACCTTC.

The chain uses TRBV5-1 and TRBJ2-6; TRBD1 matches 9 bases. The CDR3 is made up of 17 amino acids. V dropped 4 bases and J dropped 0; count of bases not matched to a gene: 5. The V gene's germline CDR1 is SGHRS and CDR2 YFSETQ. The CDR3 region is CASSPRTGDSGANVLTF. CDR3 DNA: TGCGCCAGCAGCCCCCGGACAGGGGACTCTGGGGCCAACGTCCTGACTTTC.

The chain joins TRBV4-1 to TRBJ1-3; no clear D. The CDR3 has 18 amino acids. The ends were cut back, 0 bases at V and 4 bases at J, with 19 bases in the middle. CDR1 is MGHRA, CDR2 YSYEKL, per germline. The CDR3 here is CASSQDLRSLDSGNTIYF. CDR3 in DNA: TGCGCCAGCAGCCAAGATTTGCGATCGTTGGACTCCGGAAACACCATATATTTT.

The chain combines TRBV28 with TRBJ2-3; D tentatively fits TRBD1 or TRBD2 (5 bases each). Germline V lookup: CDR1 MDHEN, CDR2 SYDVKM. This CDR3 contains 18 residues. Trimming took 1 base from V and 3 from J, leaving 20 bases between them. The CDR3 loop reads CASSLFPRTGLWTDTQYF. The CDR3 DNA reads TGTGCCAGCAGTTTATTTCCTCGGACGGGGCTTTGGACAGATACGCAGTATTTT.

The chain has TRBV4-1 and TRBJ1-2, with 11 bases fitting TRBD1. J was trimmed by 4 bases and V by 0 bases; bases with no gene match: 7. This CDR3 is 17 amino acids long. Germline assignment: CDR1 MGHRA and CDR2 YSYEKL. Written as DNA, the CDR3 is TGCGCCAGCAGCCAAGATGGCAGGGACAGGGGGTTCTATGGCTACACCTTC. It encodes CASSQDGRDRGFYGYTF.

This clone has just a few counts. This chain joins TRBV6-5 and TRBJ1-5, with TRBD1 matching over 8 bases. In germline, CDR1 is MNHEY, CDR2 SVGAGI. This CDR3 has 15 amino acids. The V gene end was trimmed by 8 bases and the J gene end by 4 bases; junction bases not matched to a gene: 10. CDR3 loop: CASQTARGRNQPQHF. CDR3 coding DNA: TGTGCCAGCCAGACGGCCAGGGGGCGGAATCAGCCCCAGCATTTT.

V and J are TRBV7-2 and TRBJ1-1, with 7 bases matching TRBD1. Germline V gene lookup returns CDR1 SGHTA and CDR2 FQGNSA. This CDR3 has 13 residues. V shed 2 bases and J 5 bases; nucleotides not matched to a gene: 2. In DNA form, the CDR3 reads TGTGCCAGCAGCTTAAGACAGGGAACTGAAGCTTTCTTT. Residues: CASSLRQGTEAFF.

The chain joins TRBV6-4 to TRBJ1-4; maybe TRBD1 (6 bases). Per the germline V gene, CDR1 is MRHNA and CDR2 is SNTAGT. V lost 2 bases, J lost 8 bases, and 21 bases lay in between. CDR3 length equals 17 residues. CDR3 nucleotide sequence: TGTGCCAGCAGTGACGTTCCTCCCAGGGGAAAGTGGGAAAAACTGTTTTTT. This encodes CASSDVPPRGKWEKLFF.

This clone was seen a handful of times. The chain employs TRBV2 and TRBJ2-7; the match to TRBD2 covers 8 bases. Germline V gene lookup returns CDR1 SNHLY and CDR2 FYNNEI. CDR3 length: 13 amino acids. Trimming at V came to 9 bases and at J to 0 bases, leaving 4 bases not matched to a gene. CDR3 region: CARSGTSSYEQYF. CDR3 nucleotides: TGTGCCAGATCCGGGACTAGCTCCTACGAGCAGTACTTC.

The rearrangement links TRBV11-3 to TRBJ1-1, with D possibly being TRBD1 (6 bases). This CDR3 is 13 amino acids long. Germline V gene lookup returns CDR1 SGHNT and CDR2 YENEEA. V was clipped by 7 bases and J by 4 bases, with 13 bases between them. The DNA of the CDR3 is TGTGCCAGCACCCTTGAGGGGGTCACTGAAGCTTTCTTT. Translating gives CASTLEGVTEAFF.

This clone was observed once. The chain employs TRBV5-1 and TRBJ2-5, with TRBD2 identical over 12 bases. The V gene's germline CDR1 is SGHRS and CDR2 YFSETQ. Unmatched junction bases numbered 9, after V lost 4 bases and J lost 5 bases. CDR3 length: 16 residues. The CDR3 nucleotides read TGCGCCAGCAGCCCCCCCGGGACTAGCGGGCGGGAGACCCAGTACTTC. Protein sequence: CASSPPGTSGRETQYF.